This record concerns one T cell receptor (beta chain) sequence. The antigen remains unidentified. Here immunoSEQ multiplex PCR was the method, and the copy in TCRdb shows in-frame clones only, minus some. The table lists about 31,000 clones, around nine tenths of them singletons. Cells defined as naive were viable CD3+CD4+ or CD3+CD8+ and CCR7+CD45RA+CD45RO-CD95-CD27+CD28+. On the day of bone marrow donation, the related graft donor provided peripheral blood. The record originates from a study of T cells after posttransplantation cyclophosphamide. Findings of the study overall: Recipient CMV seropositivity and CMV reactivation strongly tracked TRB clonality. Later blood repertoires were often dominated by clones from the donor CD8+ memory compartment.

Germline-derived CDR1 and CDR2 are SNHLY and FYNNEI. Trimming removed 3 bases at V and 9 bases at J, with 3 bases between. This CDR3 spans 11 amino acids. What was sequenced was naive CD4+ T cells sorted from PBMCs. The TCR comes from a woman in her sixties or seventies in good health, CMV-negative, and a related stem cell transplant donor. The chain couples TRBV2 to TRBJ1-6; no definite D call. CDR3 DNA: TGTGCCAGCAGTGAGAGTTCACCCCTCCACTTT. Translation gives CASSESSPLHF.